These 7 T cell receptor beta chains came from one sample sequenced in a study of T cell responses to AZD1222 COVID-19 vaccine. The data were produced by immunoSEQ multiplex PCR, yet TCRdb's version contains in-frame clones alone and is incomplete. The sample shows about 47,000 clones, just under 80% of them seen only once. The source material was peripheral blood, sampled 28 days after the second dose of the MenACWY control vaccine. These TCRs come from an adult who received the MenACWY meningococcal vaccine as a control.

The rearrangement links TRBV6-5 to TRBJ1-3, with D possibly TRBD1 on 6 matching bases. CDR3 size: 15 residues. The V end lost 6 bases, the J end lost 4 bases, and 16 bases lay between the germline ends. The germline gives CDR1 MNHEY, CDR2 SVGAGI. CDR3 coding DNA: TGTGCCAGCAGCAGAATACAGGGCTACGGAAACACCATATATTTT. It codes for CASSRIQGYGNTIYF.

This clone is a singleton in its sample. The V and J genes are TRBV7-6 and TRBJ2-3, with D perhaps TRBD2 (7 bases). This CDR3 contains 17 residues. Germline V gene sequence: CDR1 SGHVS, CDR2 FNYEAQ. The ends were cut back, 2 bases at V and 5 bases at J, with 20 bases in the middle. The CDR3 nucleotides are TGTGCCAGCAGCTTAAAGGGCTGGGGGGGGCGCGAAGATACGCAGTATTTT. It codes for CASSLKGWGGREDTQYF.

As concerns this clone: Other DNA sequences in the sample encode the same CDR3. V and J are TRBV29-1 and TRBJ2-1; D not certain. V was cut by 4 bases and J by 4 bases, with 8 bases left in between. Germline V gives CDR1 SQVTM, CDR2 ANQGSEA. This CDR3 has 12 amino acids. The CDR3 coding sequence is TGCAGCGTTGGGAAGGCGTACAATGAGCAGTTCTTC. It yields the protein CSVGKAYNEQFF.

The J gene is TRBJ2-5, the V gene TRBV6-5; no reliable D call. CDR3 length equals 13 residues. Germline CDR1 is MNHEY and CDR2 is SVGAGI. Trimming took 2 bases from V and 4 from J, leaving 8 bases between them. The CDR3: CASSYMARETQYF. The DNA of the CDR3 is TGTGCCAGCAGTTACATGGCAAGAGAGACCCAGTACTTC.

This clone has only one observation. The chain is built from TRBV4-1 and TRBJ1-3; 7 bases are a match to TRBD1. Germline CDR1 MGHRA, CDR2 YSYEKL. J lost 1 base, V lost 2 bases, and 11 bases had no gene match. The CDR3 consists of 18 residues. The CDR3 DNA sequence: TGCGCCAGCAGCCAAACCCCAGTCCAGGGGGGGTCTGGAAACACCATATATTTT. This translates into CASSQTPVQGGSGNTIYF.

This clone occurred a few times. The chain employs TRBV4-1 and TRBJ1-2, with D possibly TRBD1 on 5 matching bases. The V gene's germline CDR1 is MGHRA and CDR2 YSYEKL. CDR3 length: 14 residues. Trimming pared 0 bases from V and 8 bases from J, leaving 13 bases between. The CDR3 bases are TGCGCCAGCAGCCAAGAAGGGGTTAGTTTAGGCTACACCTTC. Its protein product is CASSQEGVSLGYTF.

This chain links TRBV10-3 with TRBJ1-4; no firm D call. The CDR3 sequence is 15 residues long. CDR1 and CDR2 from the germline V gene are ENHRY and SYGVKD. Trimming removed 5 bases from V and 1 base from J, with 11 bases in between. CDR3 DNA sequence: TGTGCCATCAGTATAGACATCGGAACTAATGAAAAACTGTTTTTT. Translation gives CAISIDIGTNEKLFF.